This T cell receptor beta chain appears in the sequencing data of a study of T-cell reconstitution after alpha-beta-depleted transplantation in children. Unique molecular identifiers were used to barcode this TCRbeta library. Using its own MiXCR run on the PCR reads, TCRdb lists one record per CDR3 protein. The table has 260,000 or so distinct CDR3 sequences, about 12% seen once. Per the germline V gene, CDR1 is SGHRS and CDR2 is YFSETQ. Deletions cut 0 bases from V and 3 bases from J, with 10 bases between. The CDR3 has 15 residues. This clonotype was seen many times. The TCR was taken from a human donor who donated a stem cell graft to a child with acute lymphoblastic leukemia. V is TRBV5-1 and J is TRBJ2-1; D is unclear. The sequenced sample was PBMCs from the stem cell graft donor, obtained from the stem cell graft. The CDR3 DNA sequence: TGCGCCAGCAGCTTGGTGGCCGGGTACTACAATGAGCAGTTCTTC. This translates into CASSLVAGYYNEQFF.